The present entry profiles one T cell receptor (beta chain) with its context. Its antigen is not known. The germline gives CDR1 KGHSH, CDR2 LQKENI. CDR3 length equals 15 residues. Trimming stripped 5 bases from V and 5 bases from J, with 16 bases between. This record comes from a study of response to subunit inactivated influenza vaccine. Study results and caveats: Authors suggested each seasonal flu vaccination may recruit only limited numbers of new T cells.

TCRdb independently ran MiXCR on the RT-PCR reads; one entry per CDR3 protein. The sample contains 450,000 to 550,000 distinct CDR3 sequences, about 25% of which appear only once. This clonotype originated in a man in his forties or fifties who received an inactivated influenza vaccine. The rearrangement joins TRBV18 to TRBJ1-5, with TRBD1 as a possible D gene (5 bases). Sequenced here: CD4+ T cells sorted from PBMCs, sampled 5 days after vaccination. CDR3 protein: CASSLRAGNDQPQHF. CDR3 nucleotide sequence: TGTGCCAGCTCATTGAGGGCAGGGAATGATCAGCCCCAGCATTTT. The whole variable domain, remainder taken from reference TRBV18 and TRBJ1-5, is NAGVMQNPRHLVRRRGQEARLRCSPMKGHSHVYWYRQLPEEGLKFMVYLQKENIIDESGMPKERFSAEFPKEGPSILRIQQVVRGDSAAYFCASSLRAGNDQPQHFGDGTRLSIL.